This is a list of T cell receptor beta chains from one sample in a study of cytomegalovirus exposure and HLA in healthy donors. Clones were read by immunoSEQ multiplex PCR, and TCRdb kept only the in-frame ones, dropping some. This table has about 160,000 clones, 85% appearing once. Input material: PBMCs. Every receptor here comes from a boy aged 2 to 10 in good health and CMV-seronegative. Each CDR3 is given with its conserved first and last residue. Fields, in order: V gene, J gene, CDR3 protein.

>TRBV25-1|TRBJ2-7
CASSTGTGSYEQYF
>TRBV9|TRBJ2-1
CASSGRQGSSYNEQFF
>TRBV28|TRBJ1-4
CASKGALSEKLFF
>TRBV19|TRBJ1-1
CASSIGQGNTEAFF
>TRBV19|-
CASSRDSTYEQYF
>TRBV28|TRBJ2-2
CASIGGAPPSGELFF
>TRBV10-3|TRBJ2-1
CAISEPGQNGNEQFF
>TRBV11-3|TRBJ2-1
CASSLGRGTSGNNEQFF
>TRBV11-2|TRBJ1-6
CASSLDRGGLGSPLHF
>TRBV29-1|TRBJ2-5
CSVRQAGSPTQYF
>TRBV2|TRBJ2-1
CASSASGATYNEQFF
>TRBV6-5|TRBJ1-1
CASSNRGGRTEAFF
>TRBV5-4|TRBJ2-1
CASSLGGTSGGYNEQFF
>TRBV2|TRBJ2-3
CASREGSDTQYF
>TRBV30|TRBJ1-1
CAWTGGVQFRDTEAFF